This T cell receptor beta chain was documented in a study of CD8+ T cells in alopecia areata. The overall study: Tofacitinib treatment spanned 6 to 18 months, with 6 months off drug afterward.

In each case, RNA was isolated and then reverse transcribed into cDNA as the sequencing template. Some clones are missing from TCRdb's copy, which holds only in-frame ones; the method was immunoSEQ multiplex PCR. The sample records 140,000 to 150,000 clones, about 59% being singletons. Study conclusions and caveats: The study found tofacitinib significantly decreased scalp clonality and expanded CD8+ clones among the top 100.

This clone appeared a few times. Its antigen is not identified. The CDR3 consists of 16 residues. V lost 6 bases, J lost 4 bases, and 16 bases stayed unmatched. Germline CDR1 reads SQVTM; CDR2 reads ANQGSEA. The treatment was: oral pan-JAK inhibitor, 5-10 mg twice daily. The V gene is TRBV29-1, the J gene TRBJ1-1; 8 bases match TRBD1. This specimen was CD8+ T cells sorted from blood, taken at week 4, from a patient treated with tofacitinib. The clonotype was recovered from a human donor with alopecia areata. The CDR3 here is CSVRDRSYRGRTEAFF. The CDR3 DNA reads TGCAGCGTCCGGGACAGGAGTTACCGAGGTCGCACTGAAGCTTTCTTT.